This T cell receptor beta chain was documented in a study of blood T cell repertoires in COVID-19. Study context: The samples span acute and convalescent COVID-19 from the United States, Italy and Spain. The analysed material was cDNA or gDNA that came from T cells, B-cell-depleted T cells, or PBMCs.

This table comes from immunoSEQ multiplex PCR, and its TCRdb copy is limited to in-frame clones, with some not included. This table has around 300,000 clones, about nine tenths appearing once. Germline CDR1 and CDR2: SNHLY and FYNNEI. V shed 1 base and J 8 bases; nucleotides not matched to a gene: 5. The CDR3 totals 15 residues. Seattle cases were enrolled at active infection and followed longitudinally. The receptor was derived from a woman in her twenties or thirties with COVID-19, enrolled during active disease. This chain joins TRBV2 and TRBJ1-6; TRBD1 matches at 7 bases. The sample was peripheral blood. The CDR3 sequence: CASSEEGGWDSPLHF. As DNA, the CDR3 is TGTGCCAGCAGTGAAGAAGGGGGCTGGGATTCACCCCTCCACTTT.